This T cell receptor (beta chain) was profiled in a study of graft-versus-host responses after intestinal transplantation. Study overall: Transplantation in recipients was multivisceral, liver-intestinal, or isolated intestinal.

Tissue processing of the graft released intraepithelial and lamina propria lymphocytes from it. With respect to this clone: The target antigen is unknown.

Produced via immunoSEQ multiplex PCR; TCRdb's table is partial and in-frame only. This table holds 7,000 to 9,000 clones, about 70% found once. The CDR3 contains 17 residues. V was shortened by 2 bases and J by 3 bases, with 20 bases between the two germline ends. Germline V gene sequence: CDR1 SGHKS, CDR2 YYEKEE (reference sequence). Study results and limitations: There was an association between peak levels of circulating GvH clones and early post-transplant HvG declines. There were GvH clones found in recipient marrow, and some of them appeared first in ileum or blood.

The source is a human patient who received an intestinal transplant, so some T cells may come from the graft donor. Source: ileum tissue, taken around 34 weeks after intestinal transplantation. The V and J genes are TRBV5-5 and TRBJ2-5, with D perhaps TRBD1 (6 bases). The CDR3 loop reads CASSFLGQINSKETQYF. The CDR3 DNA reads as TGTGCCAGCAGCTTTTTGGGACAAATTAACAGTAAAGAGACCCAGTACTTC.